The clone carrying this TCR beta chain was seen at least ten times. The data derive from a study of T cells in Graves' hyperthyroidism and ophthalmopathy. TCR beta CDR3 region amplification was performed from RNA transcripts. In the first-round RT-PCR of the TCR CDR3, the HTBI primer set was used. TCRdb independently ran MiXCR on the multiplex PCR reads; one entry per CDR3 protein. The sample lists about 590,000 distinct CDR3 sequences, 15% to 19% occurring once. CDR3 length: 16 amino acids. Germline loops: CDR1 SEHNR, CDR2 FQNEAQ (reference sequence). Between the trimmed V and J ends, which lost 2 bases and 6 bases, there was a span of 20 bases. Graves' hyperthyroidism was deemed stable absent ophthalmopathy progression within 18 months.

V gene TRBV7-9 combines with J gene TRBJ2-7, with D perhaps given as TRBD1 or TRBD2 (7 bases each). Sequenced input: blood. The TCR originated in a woman under 40 with Graves' hyperthyroidism. The CDR3: CASSLHGGTALGEQYF. The DNA for the CDR3 is TGTGCCAGCAGCTTACACGGGGGGACAGCTCTTGGCGAGCAGTACTTC.